This T cell receptor (beta chain) was identified during a study of early T cells in non-severe SARS-CoV-2 infection. Germline V gene lookup returns CDR1 DFQATT and CDR2 SNEGSKA (reference sequence). The CDR3 is 18 residues long. Trimming shortened V by 0 bases and J by 2 bases, and 22 bases separated the two germline ends. Attachment of unique molecular identifiers was made to individual cDNA molecules. Using its own MiXCR run on the 5' RACE reads, TCRdb lists one record per CDR3 protein. The top ten hold about 4.6% of the sample, which has over 80,000 distinct CDR3 sequences, about an eighth seen once. Study results and caveats: Database matching using VDJdb favored anti-spike CD8 responses, with private and CD4 specificities left missing.

This clonotype turned up a few times. What it binds is not known. The sequences come from whole blood, collected at baseline. The source of this sequence is an adult who was a healthcare worker with PCR-confirmed SARS-CoV-2 infection or an uninfected control (not recorded which). This rearrangement joins TRBV20-1 to TRBJ1-2; tentative D call: TRBD1 (6 bases). The CDR3 reads CSARDPVGTGQWNYGYTF. CDR3 coding DNA: TGCAGTGCTAGAGATCCTGTTGGTACAGGGCAATGGAACTATGGCTACACCTTC.